This T cell receptor beta chain was identified in a study of T cell repertoires in cytomegalovirus infection. Whole-study context: It can be stated that public TCR beta signatures indicated CMV infection as well as a matching HLA type.

Study results and caveats: People with CMV and the relevant HLA were identified by cumulative public TCR beta family frequency. HLA-C-restricted CMV-specific TCR beta clonotypes prevailed in the ex vivo response.

TCRdb reanalysed the reads using MiXCR and keeps one entry per CDR3 protein. The repertoire includes 650,000 to 900,000 distinct CDR3 sequences, 30% to 35% of them detected once, and around 12% sits in the top ten. V shed 6 bases and J shed 1 base, with 9 bases lying between them. This CDR3 region has 13 residues. CDR1 and CDR2 (germline): SNHLY, FYNNEI. Comments on this clonotype: Its antigen is not identified.

This clonotype was sampled from a human donor in good health (CMV status not recorded). Some clones in this sample may be carry-over from other donors' samples. J is TRBJ1-1 and V is TRBV2; D not resolved. Sequencing used cultured CD8+ T cells from PBMCs, obtained from culture after CMV antigen stimulation. Here the CDR3 reads CASRARQNTEAFF. The CDR3 coding sequence is TGTGCCAGCAGGGCAAGACAGAACACTGAAGCTTTCTTT. Full variable domain (rest looked up from reference TRBV2 and TRBJ1-1): EPEVTQTPSHQVTQMGQEVILRCVPISNHLYFYWYRQILGQKVEFLVSFYNNEISEKSEIFDDQFSVERPDGSNFTLKIRSTKLEDSAMYFCASRARQNTEAFFGQGTRLTVV.